The next 24 T cell receptor beta chains were all read from a single sample in a study of metastatic and nonmetastatic thyroid tumors. TCRdb called clones again from the PCR reads with MiXCR. The data contain 75,000 to 100,000 clones, more than 9.5% of them seen just once; the ten biggest clones take up roughly 12%. No patient received treatment before thyroid surgery. Sequences were obtained from blood. These receptors came from a female donor with papillary thyroid cancer or a benign thyroid nodule (not recorded which). Some clones in this sample may be carry-over from other donors' samples.

This clone has more than one count but fewer than ten. The chain uses TRBV6-2 or TRBV6-3 and TRBJ1-2; D perhaps matches TRBD1 (5 bases). Trimming stripped 6 bases from V and 8 bases from J, with 19 bases between. CDR3 length: 14 residues. The V gene's germline CDR1 is MNHEY and CDR2 SVGEGT. The CDR3 coding sequence is TGTGCCAGCAGAGCCCCGGGAAGGGGTAGGGGCTACACCTTC. This sequence encodes CASRAPGRGRGYTF.

On this clone itself: A much larger clone lies one base from this, so it may be a read error. The sample holds other DNA sequences that translate to the same CDR3. The rearrangement uses TRBV28 and TRBJ2-3; no firm D call. Germline CDR1 and CDR2: MDHEN and SYDVKM. This CDR3 comprises 15 residues. With 6 bases removed from V and 2 bases from J, the gap between germline ends came to 15 bases. This CDR3 is CASSPGGVDTDTQYF. In DNA form, the CDR3 reads TGTGCCAGCAGCCCAGGCGGAGTGGACACAGATACGCAGTATTTT.

This clone was found many times. The chain uses TRBV7-2 and TRBJ1-6; unclear D gene. Germline lookup yields CDR1 SGHTA and CDR2 FQGNSA. The CDR3 sequence is 14 residues long. The V end was cut by 1 base, the J end by 9 bases, with 10 bases between. The CDR3 DNA sequence: TGTGCCAGCAGCTTAGAGGGTTATGGTTCACCCCTCCACTTT. Translated, it gives CASSLEGYGSPLHF.

The chain recombines TRBV14 with TRBJ2-3; 15 nucleotides align to TRBD2. Germline V gives CDR1 SGHDN, CDR2 FVKESK. Losses at the gene ends were 0 bases for V and 5 bases for J; bases not matched to a gene: 12. CDR3 length: 20 amino acids. The CDR3 sequence: CASSQDHYTPGLAGGDTQYF. In DNA form, the CDR3 reads TGTGCCAGCAGCCAAGATCACTACACCCCGGGACTAGCGGGAGGAGATACGCAGTATTTT.

This clone was picked up many times. The chain couples TRBV15 to TRBJ2-3, with D tentatively TRBD1 or TRBD2 (5 bases each). Germline CDR1 is LNHNV and CDR2 is YYDKDF (reference sequence). Trimming took off 0 bases at V and 3 bases at J, with 10 bases between the two ends. The CDR3 extends over 15 amino acids. The CDR3 spells CATSREPRGTDTQYF. CDR3 DNA: TGTGCCACCAGCAGAGAGCCGAGGGGTACAGATACGCAGTATTTT.

About this clone: It may be a read error: a sequence one base away is much more abundant. The genes are TRBV2 and TRBJ1-4, with 7 bases identical to TRBD1. The CDR3 sequence is 15 residues long. CDR1 and CDR2 from the germline V gene are SNHLY and FYNNEI. V lost 2 bases, J lost 7 bases, and 7 bases stayed unmatched. The CDR3 region is CASSEYRGWSEKLFF. CDR3 nucleotide sequence: TGTGCCAGCAGTGAATACAGGGGCTGGAGTGAAAAACTGTTTTTT.

This clone showed up many times. It may be a read error: a sequence one base away is much more abundant. The chain links TRBV4-2 to TRBJ2-7, with D tentatively TRBD2 (5 bases). This CDR3 spans 13 amino acids. CDR1 and CDR2 from the germline V gene are LGHNA and YNFKEQ. CDR3 nucleotide sequence: TGTGTCAGCAGCCAACCCGGGGAGTACGAGCAGTACTTC. Translating it yields CVSSQPGEYEQYF.

This clone was observed many times. The chain carries TRBV7-2 and TRBJ2-2; D is possibly TRBD1 (5 bases). V was cut by 0 bases and J by 3 bases, with 17 bases left in between. Germline V gives CDR1 SGHTA, CDR2 FQGNSA. CDR3 length: 18 residues. This CDR3 reads CASSLARAWGPHTGELFF. The CDR3 nucleotides read TGTGCCAGCAGCTTAGCCAGGGCATGGGGTCCCCACACCGGGGAGCTGTTTTTT.

This clone was observed at least ten times. The chain combines TRBV10-3 with TRBJ1-2, with 9 nucleotides matching TRBD1. This CDR3 has 15 amino acids. CDR1 and CDR2 (germline): ENHRY, SYGVKD. V lost 3 bases, J lost 2 bases, and 4 bases stayed unmatched. CDR3 sequence (DNA): TGTGCCATCAGTGATCGAGGACAGGGGAACTATGGCTACACCTTC. Protein: CAISDRGQGNYGYTF.

Concerning this clone: With a much larger clone just one base away, this may be a read error. The rearrangement joins TRBV29-1 to TRBJ2-3; 8 bases are a match to TRBD1. The CDR3 totals 15 residues. V lost 6 bases, J lost 3 bases, and 11 bases stayed unmatched. Germline CDR1 SQVTM, CDR2 ANQGSEA. The CDR3 region is CSVIKQGAQTDTQYF. CDR3 coding DNA: TGCAGCGTCATAAAGCAGGGGGCGCAGACAGATACGCAGTATTTT.

The table lists this clone with many counts. V usage is TRBV7-2 and J usage is TRBJ2-5; either TRBD1 or TRBD2 may supply D (7 bases each). Between the trimmed V and J ends, which lost 2 bases and 4 bases, there was a span of 17 bases. Germline V lookup: CDR1 SGHTA, CDR2 FQGNSA. The CDR3 has 16 amino acids. DNA of the CDR3: TGTGCCAGCAGCTTACAGAGTAGCAGGGGGGGAGAGACCCAGTACTTC. Amino acid sequence: CASSLQSSRGGETQYF.

Many counts were recorded for this clone. The V and J genes are TRBV7-2 and TRBJ1-4; D remains ambiguous. This CDR3 is 17 amino acids long. Looked up from germline, CDR1 is SGHTA and CDR2 is FQGNSA. With 0 bases removed from V and 4 bases from J, the gap between germline ends came to 15 bases. The chain's CDR3 is CASSLAETGWLNEKLFF. The CDR3 coding sequence is TGTGCCAGCAGCTTAGCTGAGACTGGGTGGCTTAATGAAAAACTGTTTTTT.

This clone was seen at least ten times. Different DNA sequences within this sample yield the same CDR3. The DNA of the CDR3 is TGTGCCAGCAGCCAATCAGCAGGGCGTGCTGAAGCTTTCTTT. Encoded protein: CASSQSAGRAEAFF. This chain connects TRBV16 to TRBJ1-1; the D gene is possibly TRBD1 (5 bases). CDR1 and CDR2 (germline): KGHSY, FQNENV. The CDR3 has 14 residues. V gave up 0 bases and J gave up 6 bases, with 11 bases separating them.

This clone turned up a few times. The rearrangement joins TRBV5-4 to TRBJ1-2, with 9 bases aligning to TRBD1. The CDR3 covers 15 residues. Per germline, CDR1 SGHNT and CDR2 YYREEE (reference sequence). Trimming at V came to 3 bases and at J to 8 bases, leaving 11 bases not matched to a gene. CDR3 DNA sequence: TGTGCCAGCAGCTGGGGGGTAGGACAGGGGTACGGCTACACCTTC. It is translated as CASSWGVGQGYGYTF.

This clone was seen repeatedly, ten times or more. The CDR3 here is CSANHLSQETQYF. CDR3 coding DNA: TGCAGTGCTAATCATCTTTCTCAAGAGACCCAGTACTTC. The rearrangement joins TRBV20-1 to TRBJ2-5; D not resolved. Germline V gene sequence: CDR1 DFQATT, CDR2 SNEGSKA (reference sequence). Deletions cut 4 bases from V and 2 bases from J, with 11 bases between. This CDR3 region has 13 residues.

For this clone: One base away lies a much larger clone, so this may be a sequencing read error. Within the sample, other DNA sequences also encode this same CDR3. This chain links TRBV24-1 with TRBJ2-3; D not certain. This CDR3 spans 14 amino acids. Per the germline V gene, CDR1 is KGHDR and CDR2 is SFDVKD. The V gene lost 1 base and the J gene lost 4 bases, with 8 bases spanning the gap. The CDR3 reads CATSDFAGADTQYF. CDR3 coding DNA: TGTGCCACCAGTGATTTTGCTGGAGCAGATACGCAGTATTTT.

This clone was recorded many times. The J gene is TRBJ2-3, the V gene TRBV2; 7 bases line up with TRBD2. V trimming: 6 bases; J trimming: 7 bases; junction bases outside the gene matches: 10. The length of the CDR3 is 14 residues. CDR1 is SNHLY and CDR2 is FYNNEI in the germline V gene. The CDR3 sequence is CASRPPTSMHTQYF. The CDR3, as DNA: TGTGCCAGCAGGCCCCCGACTAGCATGCATACGCAGTATTTT. Full variable domain (missing parts from reference TRBV2 and TRBJ2-3): EPEVTQTPSHQVTQMGQEVILRCVPISNHLYFYWYRQILGQKVEFLVSFYNNEISEKSEIFDDQFSVERPDGSNFTLKIRSTKLEDSAMYFCASRPPTSMHTQYFGPGTRLTVL.

This chain joins TRBV5-6 and TRBJ1-3, with a possible D match to TRBD1 (6 bases). In germline, CDR1 is SGHDT, CDR2 YYEEEE. V shed 8 bases and J shed 0 bases, with 6 bases lying between them. The length of the CDR3 is 12 residues. The CDR3: CARGGSGNTIYF. The CDR3 DNA follows: TGTGCCAGAGGGGGCTCTGGAAACACCATATATTTT.

This clone was seen ten or more times. The chain couples TRBV19 to TRBJ2-1; D is unclear. CDR1 is LNHDA, CDR2 SQIVND, per germline (reference sequence). The CDR3 consists of 15 residues. Trimming pared 7 bases from V and 4 bases from J, leaving 17 bases between. Here the CDR3 DNA reads TGTGCCAGTAAACCCGACCCCTCCCCTTACAATGAGCAGTTCTTC. Translated: CASKPDPSPYNEQFF.

This clone has at least ten counts. This sequence joins TRBV19 and TRBJ2-1; D uncertain. V lost 3 bases to trimming and J lost 6 bases, with 9 bases between them. Germline CDR1 reads LNHDA; CDR2 reads SQIVND (reference sequence). The CDR3 has 13 residues. CDR3 coding DNA: TGTGCCAGTAGTATGGTAGATTTCAATGAGCAGTTCTTC. This sequence encodes CASSMVDFNEQFF.

There are many counts of this clone. V and J are TRBV20-1 and TRBJ2-7; no clear D. This CDR3 spans 14 amino acids. Per germline, CDR1 DFQATT and CDR2 SNEGSKA (reference sequence). V lost 6 bases, J lost 1 base, and 16 bases lay in between. The CDR3 here is CSAPSSQSSYEQYF. In DNA form, the CDR3 reads TGCAGTGCGCCCTCTTCCCAGTCGTCCTACGAGCAGTACTTC.

This clone was seen at least ten times. The J gene is TRBJ2-2, the V gene TRBV2; possible D gene TRBD2, 5 bases. CDR3 length: 13 amino acids. V lost 4 bases, J lost 6 bases, and 9 bases lay in between. The germline gives CDR1 SNHLY, CDR2 FYNNEI. The CDR3, as DNA: TGTGCCAGCAGTGTAGGAGGTGCCGGGGAGCTGTTTTTT. Translating it yields CASSVGGAGELFF.

This clone was seen repeatedly, ten times or more. The V call is TRBV28, the J call TRBJ2-3, with no clear D. Trimming took off 3 bases at V and 2 bases at J, with 21 bases between the two ends. This CDR3 has 18 residues. Germline CDR1 reads MDHEN; CDR2 reads SYDVKM. The CDR3 is CASSLLSAGSSVTDTQYF. In DNA, the CDR3 is TGTGCCAGCAGTTTGCTTTCGGCTGGCAGTTCAGTCACAGATACGCAGTATTTT.

This clone appeared a single time. This chain uses TRBV20-1 with TRBJ2-7; D may match TRBD1 or TRBD2 (5 bases each). The CDR3 is made up of 14 amino acids. V was clipped by 4 bases and J by 6 bases, with 19 bases between them. Per the germline V gene, CDR1 is DFQATT and CDR2 is SNEGSKA (reference sequence). CDR3 amino acids: CSATQRYYRGEQYF. DNA for the CDR3: TGCAGTGCTACCCAGCGGTATTATAGGGGCGAGCAGTACTTC.